The 32 T cell receptor beta chains listed next were all sequenced from one sample in a study of T cells in Graves' hyperthyroidism and ophthalmopathy. From RNA transcripts, TCR beta CDR3 regions were amplified. HTBI primers were used for first-round RT-PCR of the TCR CDR3. Each CDR3 protein gets one entry after TCRdb re-called the multiplex PCR reads with MiXCR. The data contain roughly 700,000 distinct CDR3 sequences, approximately 36% of them singletons. Sequenced: blood. The receptors derive from a middle-aged woman with Graves' hyperthyroidism.

This clonotype was counted at least ten times. The V call is TRBV25-1, the J call TRBJ2-7; D is uncertain. This CDR3 has 13 amino acids. V shed 8 bases and J shed 5 bases, with 16 bases lying between them. CDR1 and CDR2 (germline): MGHDK, SYGVNS. The CDR3 loop reads CASGTVYQNEQYF. DNA of the CDR3: TGTGCCAGCGGTACAGTGTACCAGAACGAGCAGTACTTC.

Concerning this clonotype itself: Sequence at one end of the junction differs from germline and may be a read error. The V call is TRBV7-7, the J call TRBJ2-3, with D perhaps assigned TRBD1 or TRBD2 (5 bases each). The V gene's germline CDR1 is SSHAT and CDR2 FNYEAQ (reference sequence). CDR3 length: 13 residues. The CDR3 coding sequence is TGTGCTAGCAGCCGGGACAGCACAGATACGCAGTATTTT. Protein: CASSRDSTDTQYF. Supplemented by reference TRBV7-7 and TRBJ2-3, the full variable domain reads GAGVSQSPRYKVTKRGQDVTLRCDPISSHATLYWYQQALGQGPEFLTYFNYEAQPDKSGLPSDRFSAERPEGSISTLTIQRTEQRDSAMYRCASSRDSTDTQYFGPGTRLTVL.

In this sample, this clonotype turned up many times. This rearrangement joins TRBV4-3 to TRBJ1-1; no clear D gene. The CDR3 runs 13 residues. Germline assignment: CDR1 LGHNA and CDR2 YSLEER. The V end was cut by 4 bases, the J end by 11 bases, with 17 bases between. This chain's CDR3 is CASSPEEGVGAFF. The CDR3 DNA reads as TGCGCCAGCAGCCCCGAGGAGGGTGTCGGCGCTTTCTTT.

Comments on this clonotype: At one boundary the junction diverges from the germline segment, which might be a read error. This chain uses TRBV20-1 with TRBJ1-6; D unresolved. Per germline, CDR1 DFQATT and CDR2 SNEGSKA (reference sequence). CDR3 length: 13 amino acids. CDR3 region: CSVRTSGGETLHF. The CDR3, as DNA: TGCAGTGTTAGAACTAGCGGCGGGGAGACCCTCCACTTT.

The rearrangement uses TRBV20-1 and TRBJ1-1; no reliable D call. This CDR3 contains 14 residues. V lost 5 bases and J 0 bases, leaving 13 bases between the germline ends. Looked up from germline, CDR1 is DFQATT and CDR2 is SNEGSKA (reference sequence). CDR3 nucleotide sequence: TGCAGTGCTGACCATCTCCGGGTGAACACTGAAGCTTTCTTT. Its protein product is CSADHLRVNTEAFF.

This clonotype was seen many times. Here the CDR3 DNA reads TGTGCCACCAATAACAATCGGGACCTTAACTATGGCTACACCTTC. Translating gives CATNNNRDLNYGYTF. The V call is TRBV10-3, the J call TRBJ1-2; perhaps TRBD1 as D (5 bases). V gave up 10 bases and J gave up 1 base, with 19 bases separating them. This CDR3 is 15 amino acids long. Germline V CDR1 and CDR2: ENHRY, SYGVKD.

The count of this clonotype is one. The gene calls are TRBV25-1 and TRBJ1-2; no firm D call. With 11 bases removed from V and 5 bases from J, the gap between germline ends came to 9 bases. This CDR3 is built from 10 residues. Per the germline V gene, CDR1 is MGHDK and CDR2 is SYGVNS. The CDR3 DNA follows: TGTGCCGGACGGGCTTATGGCTACACCTTC. This codes for CAGRAYGYTF.

This clonotype was detected ten times or more. The chain employs TRBV5-8 and TRBJ2-7; 7 bases are a match to TRBD1. The CDR3 spans 16 residues. Germline CDR1 SGHTS, CDR2 YDEGEE. V lost 4 bases to trimming and J lost 1 base; unmatched junction nucleotides: 11. The CDR3 nucleotides are TGTGCCAGCAGCGAGCGACCAGGGGGATTTTCCTACGAGCAGTACTTC. Protein product: CASSERPGGFSYEQYF. The variable domain in full, with the rest retrieved from reference TRBV5-8 and TRBJ2-7, is EAGVTQSPTHLIKTRGQQATLRCSPISGHTSVYWYQQALGLGLQFLLWYDEGEERNRGNFPPRFSGRQFPNYSSELNVNALELEDSALYLCASSERPGGFSYEQYFGPGTRLTVT.

This clonotype has more than one count but fewer than ten. V and J are TRBV7-2 and TRBJ1-5; D is perhaps TRBD1 (5 bases). The CDR3 contains 15 residues. Germline assignment: CDR1 SGHTA and CDR2 FQGNSA. Between the trimmed V and J ends, which lost 5 bases and 5 bases, there was a span of 16 bases. For the CDR3, the DNA is TGTGCCAGCAGCGTAGGCGGGACGCCTGATCAGCCCCAGCATTTT. Encoded protein: CASSVGGTPDQPQHF.

This clonotype was counted a single time. The CDR3: CASTAPGEGEQYF. DNA for the CDR3: TGTGCCAGCACTGCCCCGGGAGAGGGGGAGCAGTACTTC. The rearrangement joins TRBV6-6 to TRBJ2-7; D is possibly TRBD2 (6 bases). CDR1 MNHNY and CDR2 SVGAGI come from the germline V gene (reference sequence). CDR3 length: 13 residues. V was pared by 7 bases and J by 7 bases, with 17 bases between.

This clonotype was recorded many times. This chain joins TRBV7-9 and TRBJ1-4; D gene ambiguous. Trimming took off 9 bases at V and 2 bases at J, with 13 bases between the two ends. The germline gives CDR1 SEHNR, CDR2 FQNEAQ (reference sequence). The CDR3 contains 14 residues. The CDR3: CASVSFGTNEKLFF. DNA for the CDR3: TGTGCCAGTGTGTCCTTCGGCACTAATGAAAAACTGTTTTTT.

This chain uses TRBV7-9 with TRBJ2-5, with D uncertain. Between the trimmed V and J ends, which lost 3 bases and 5 bases, there was a span of 13 bases. There are 14 residues in the CDR3. Germline CDR1 SEHNR, CDR2 FQNEAQ (reference sequence). The DNA of the CDR3 is TGTGCCAGCAGCTTGGAATGGGAATCGGAGACCCAGTACTTC. Amino acid sequence: CASSLEWESETQYF.

This clonotype was recorded a few times. J is TRBJ2-7 and V is TRBV6-5, with no clear D. Germline V gives CDR1 MNHEY, CDR2 SVGAGI. Trimming cost V 6 bases and J 3 bases, with 24 bases left between them. The CDR3 is made up of 17 amino acids. The CDR3 DNA reads as TGTGCCAGCAGCGATCCGTGGCGGATTTGGATCCTCTACGAGCAGTACTTC. Residues: CASSDPWRIWILYEQYF.

V gene TRBV5-1 combines with J gene TRBJ2-7; 7 bases are shared with TRBD1. The germline gives CDR1 SGHRS, CDR2 YFSETQ. This CDR3 has 14 amino acids. V lost 4 bases to trimming and J lost 4 bases; unmatched junction nucleotides: 8. The DNA for the CDR3 is TGCGCCAGCAGCGAACAGGGGACCGTATACGAGCAGTACTTC. It specifies CASSEQGTVYEQYF.

The chain joins TRBV2 to TRBJ1-2; D is possibly TRBD1 (5 bases). This CDR3 has 15 residues. CDR1 and CDR2 from the germline V gene are SNHLY and FYNNEI. Deletions cut 5 bases from V and 2 bases from J, with 15 bases between. The CDR3 loop is CASSQRGLGNYGYTF. In DNA, the CDR3 is TGTGCCAGCAGTCAACGGGGCCTGGGAAACTATGGCTACACCTTC.

CDR3: CASSPTGNLDEQYF. DNA of the CDR3: TGTGCCAGCAGCCCGACAGGGAATTTGGACGAGCAGTACTTC. This rearrangement joins TRBV7-9 to TRBJ2-7, with 7 bases aligning to TRBD1. Germline CDR1 SEHNR, CDR2 FQNEAQ (reference sequence). The CDR3 length is 14 residues. Trimming took 5 bases from V and 5 from J; bases not matched to a gene: 9.

This clonotype was seen repeatedly, ten times or more. The chain employs TRBV5-4 and TRBJ1-6, with D perhaps TRBD1 (5 bases). Trimming removed 6 bases at V and 10 bases at J, with 17 bases between. The CDR3 spans 14 residues. In germline, CDR1 is SGHNT, CDR2 YYREEE (reference sequence). The CDR3 loop reads CASTREEEGSPLHF. For the CDR3, the DNA is TGTGCCAGCACCAGGGAGGAGGAGGGGTCACCCCTCCACTTT.

The chain combines TRBV10-2 with TRBJ2-2, with 7 bases lining up with TRBD2. This CDR3 contains 12 residues. Germline V gene data show CDR1 as WSHSY and CDR2 as SAAADI. The V gene end was trimmed by 8 bases and the J gene end by 10 bases; junction bases not matched to a gene: 7. CDR3 residues: CASRREYEELFF. CDR3 bases: TGCGCCAGCCGGCGGGAGTATGAGGAGCTGTTTTTT.

This clonotype was seen a handful of times. This chain joins TRBV19 and TRBJ1-4; D gene uncertain. CDR1 and CDR2 (germline): LNHDA, SQIVND (reference sequence). The CDR3 sequence is 13 residues long. V was shortened by 9 bases and J by 5 bases, with 13 bases between the two germline ends. The CDR3 DNA is TGTGCCAGCCCGGACGCTGGGAATGAAAAACTGTTTTTT. This encodes CASPDAGNEKLFF. The variable domain in full, completed from reference TRBV19 and TRBJ1-4, reads DGGITQSPKYLFRKEGQNVTLSCEQNLNHDAMYWYRQDPGQGLRLIYYSQIVNDFQKGDIAEGYSVSREKKESFPLTVTSAQKNPTAFYLCASPDAGNEKLFFGSGTQLSVL.

On this clonotype itself: No conserved phenylalanine or tryptophan is present at the end of the CDR3, so a read error is the likely explanation. The V call is TRBV10-2, the J call TRBJ1-1; D gene uncertain. CDR3 length equals 14 residues. V gave up 6 bases and J gave up 7 bases, with 18 bases separating them. The germline V gene has CDR1 WSHSY and CDR2 SAAADI. The CDR3 DNA is TGCGCCAGCAGCCAAGAAGTGGGCCCCGGTGAAGCTTTCCTT. Translation gives CASSQEVGPGEAFL.

V usage is TRBV7-2 and J usage is TRBJ1-1, with D hard to call. The V gene lost 6 bases and the J gene lost 6 bases, with 14 bases spanning the gap. The CDR3 is 13 residues long. Per the germline V gene, CDR1 is SGHTA and CDR2 is FQGNSA. The CDR3 spells CASSRSSPPEAFF. The CDR3 coding sequence is TGTGCCAGCAGTAGGAGCTCCCCCCCTGAAGCTTTCTTT.

V is TRBV9 and J is TRBJ1-5; 7 bases fit TRBD1. J was trimmed by 5 bases and V by 4 bases; bases with no gene match: 9. The CDR3 is 15 residues long. The germline gives CDR1 SGDLS, CDR2 YYNGEE. CDR3 nucleotide sequence: TGTGCCAGCAGCAAACAGGGGCAGCAGTATCAGCCCCAGCATTTT. Amino acids: CASSKQGQQYQPQHF.

The chain has TRBV6-6 and TRBJ1-1, with 9 bases that match TRBD1. J gave up 1 base and V 6 bases, and 3 bases lay outside the gene matches. CDR1 is MNHNY and CDR2 is SVGAGI in the germline V gene (reference sequence). This CDR3 contains 14 residues. CDR3 nucleotide sequence: TGTGCCAGCAGGCGACAGGGGGGGAACACTGAAGCTTTCTTT. This translates into CASRRQGGNTEAFF.

The rearrangement joins TRBV7-2 to TRBJ1-5; maybe TRBD1 (6 bases). Trimming removed 5 bases from V and 1 base from J, with 15 bases in between. Germline assignment: CDR1 SGHTA and CDR2 FQGNSA. There are 16 residues in the CDR3. The DNA of the CDR3 is TGTGCCAGCAGCGAATTTCCAGGGGAGAGCAATCAGCCCCAGCATTTT. It specifies CASSEFPGESNQPQHF.

This clonotype occurred many times. This chain links TRBV24-1 with TRBJ2-7, with 9 bases matching TRBD1. The CDR3 runs 15 residues. V shed 2 bases, J shed 5 bases, and the junction held 6 bases outside the gene matches. Germline V lookup: CDR1 KGHDR, CDR2 SFDVKD. The CDR3 loop reads CATSDSGTGMNEQYF. CDR3 nucleotide sequence: TGTGCCACCAGTGATTCCGGGACAGGGATGAACGAGCAGTACTTC.

Note on this clonotype: A much larger clone sits a single nucleotide away, making a read error possible. The chain carries TRBV19 and TRBJ1-5, with D possibly matching TRBD1 (5 bases). This CDR3 region has 16 residues. CDR1 and CDR2 from the germline V gene are LNHDA and SQIVND (reference sequence). The CDR3 DNA sequence: TGTGCCAGTAGGATGCATGGCAGGGCAAGCAGTCAGCCCCAGCATTTT. Amino acids: CASRMHGRASSQPQHF.

This clonotype turned up a few times. The chain recombines TRBV12-3 or TRBV12-4 with TRBJ1-5; D not resolved. The CDR3 consists of 14 residues. Between the trimmed V and J ends, which lost 2 bases and 7 bases, there was a span of 12 bases. Here the CDR3 reads CASSLFEGGQPQHF. The CDR3 bases are TGTGCCAGCAGTTTATTCGAGGGTGGGCAGCCCCAGCATTTT.

This chain connects TRBV7-3 to TRBJ1-1; D possibly corresponds to TRBD1 (6 bases). Trimming cost V 6 bases and J 5 bases, with 13 bases left between them. Germline CDR1 SGHTA, CDR2 FQGTGA. CDR3 length: 13 amino acids. The CDR3 is CASRANRETEAFF. The CDR3 DNA follows: TGTGCCAGCAGGGCGAACAGGGAAACTGAAGCTTTCTTT. Drawing the rest from reference TRBV7-3 and TRBJ1-1, the complete variable domain is GAGVSQTPSNKVTEKGKYVELRCDPISGHTALYWYRQSLGQGPEFLIYFQGTGAADDSGLPNDRFFAVRPEGSVSTLKIQRTERGDSAVYLCASRANRETEAFFGQGTRLTVV.

A note on this clonotype: Germline and junction disagree at one end, which may indicate a read error. The chain employs TRBV29-1 and TRBJ1-5, with D unresolved. Germline assignment: CDR1 SQVTM and CDR2 ANQGSEA. The length of the CDR3 is 13 residues. The CDR3 loop is CSVEDRGNEPQHF. The CDR3 coding sequence is TGCAGCGTTGAAGATAGAGGCAATGAGCCCCAGCATTTT.

In the case of this clonotype: Just one base apart from a much larger clone, this may be a read error. The V call is TRBV19, the J call TRBJ2-2; D gene uncertain. From germline, CDR1 is LNHDA and CDR2 SQIVND (reference sequence). The CDR3 loop spans 13 amino acids. The CDR3 bases are TGTGTCAGTAGTCCCTCGGGCACCGGGGAGCTGTTTTTT. Protein product: CVSSPSGTGELFF.

This clonotype turned up a few times. This chain links TRBV7-2 with TRBJ1-2, with D tentatively TRBD1 (5 bases). V lost 1 base, J lost 4 bases, and 19 bases lay in between. In germline, CDR1 is SGHTA, CDR2 FQGNSA. The CDR3 is 17 amino acids. DNA of the CDR3: TGTGCCAGCAGCTTAGGGGGGATGGGGGGGAGGAGCTATGGCTACACCTTC. The encoded protein is CASSLGGMGGRSYGYTF.

The chain recombines TRBV6-5 with TRBJ2-7, with D perhaps being TRBD1 or TRBD2 (5 bases each). This CDR3 comprises 16 residues. Germline V CDR1 and CDR2: MNHEY, SVGAGI. V was pared by 6 bases and J by 3 bases, with 21 bases between. CDR3 coding DNA: TGTGCCAGCAGCCAAATGACTAAGGCTGGGGGCTACGAGCAGTACTTC. It is translated as CASSQMTKAGGYEQYF.